This T cell receptor beta chain comes out of a study of blood T cell repertoires in COVID-19. The wider study: Material from acute and convalescent COVID-19 was sourced from the United States, Italy and Spain. PBMCs, B-cell-depleted T cells, or T cells provided the cDNA or gDNA that made up the material.

How the authors handled the data: Amplification with reference gene primers provided the estimates of nucleated cell counts. Profiling relied on immunoSEQ multiplex PCR, and the TCRdb table lists in-frame clones only, not all of them. V and J calls and clone size come straight from that table; D and trimming were deduced from the DNA. The profile shows 300,000 or so clones, approximately 82% of them singletons. V shed 5 bases and J shed 0 bases, with 13 bases lying between them. CDR3 length: 15 amino acids. CDR1 is SGHRS and CDR2 is YFSETQ in the germline V gene. The chain couples TRBV5-1 to TRBJ2-3; weak D call: TRBD1 (6 bases). Sequenced sample: peripheral blood. The receptor was isolated from a woman in her 50s with acute or convalescent COVID-19. The CDR3 loop reads CASRGTPQSTDTQYF. As DNA, the CDR3 is TGCGCCAGCAGAGGGACACCCCAAAGCACAGATACGCAGTATTTT.